These 21 T cell receptor beta chains were sequenced from one sample in a study of T cells in Graves' hyperthyroidism and ophthalmopathy. TCR beta CDR3 regions were amplified from RNA transcripts. With the HTBI primer set, the TCR CDR3 went through a first round of RT-PCR. Each CDR3 protein is one row after TCRdb ran MiXCR on the multiplex PCR reads. The sample has roughly 420,000 distinct CDR3 sequences, less than 20% seen once. What was sequenced was blood. Receptors were obtained from a woman aged 18-30 years with Graves' hyperthyroidism.

This clonotype came up many times. An end of the junction does not agree with germline; a read error may underlie this. The chain combines TRBV12-3 or TRBV12-4 with TRBJ2-5; D might be TRBD2 (6 bases). The CDR3 length is 12 residues. CDR3 amino acids: CASSLAVETQYF. CDR3 sequence (DNA): TGTGCCAGCAGCTTAGCGGTAGAGACCCAGTACTTC.

This clonotype appeared many times. This chain uses TRBV29-1 with TRBJ1-1, with TRBD1 as a possible D gene (6 bases). This CDR3 contains 14 residues. The V end was cut by 7 bases, the J end by 0 bases, with 15 bases between. Germline-derived CDR1 and CDR2 are SQVTM and ANQGSEA. The CDR3 is CSGCLGQMNTEAFF. For the CDR3, the DNA is TGCAGCGGCTGCCTAGGACAGATGAACACTGAAGCTTTCTTT.

In its sample, this clonotype was seen a few times. J is TRBJ1-6 and V is TRBV5-6, with D unclear. The CDR3 loop spans 15 amino acids. From germline, CDR1 is SGHDT and CDR2 YYEEEE. The V end lost 1 base, the J end lost 8 bases, and 13 bases lay between the germline ends. In nucleotides, the CDR3 is TGTGCCAGCAGCTTGCGGCCAGGTGGTTATTCACCCCTCCACTTT. This sequence encodes CASSLRPGGYSPLHF.

The rearrangement links TRBV6-1 to TRBJ1-4; D possibly corresponds to TRBD1 (5 bases). The CDR3 runs 14 residues. V was shortened by 6 bases and J by 2 bases, with 10 bases between the two germline ends. Germline V gives CDR1 MNHNS, CDR2 SASEGT. CDR3 amino acids: CASRGLLTNEKLFF. CDR3 in DNA: TGTGCCAGCAGGGGGCTTCTCACTAATGAAAAACTGTTTTTT.

V and J are TRBV20-1 and TRBJ1-3; D is uncertain. CDR1 DFQATT and CDR2 SNEGSKA come from the germline V gene (reference sequence). V was trimmed by 0 bases and J by 4 bases, leaving 10 bases between them. The CDR3 is 14 residues long. CDR3 nucleotides: TGCAGTGCTAGAGATCGGATGAAGGGAAACACCATATATTTT. Amino acids: CSARDRMKGNTIYF.

This clonotype was observed a few times. The V call is TRBV11-2, the J call TRBJ2-7; 9 bases are shared with TRBD1. The length of the CDR3 is 16 residues. Germline V gene data show CDR1 as SGHAT and CDR2 as FQNNGV. J was trimmed by 6 bases and V by 5 bases; bases with no gene match: 14. The CDR3 DNA is TGTGCCAGCAGCCTCACGGCCGGGACAGGGACCCCCGAGCAGTACTTC. Protein: CASSLTAGTGTPEQYF.

Comment on this clonotype: The junction departs from the called germline gene at one end, perhaps through a read error. V and J are TRBV2 and TRBJ2-1; 7 positions agree with TRBD2. There are 15 residues in the CDR3. In germline, CDR1 is SNHLY, CDR2 FYNNEI. CDR3 nucleotides: TGTGCCACCAGTGACGGCAGCAAGCGGGATAATGAGCAGTTCTTC. It codes for CATSDGSKRDNEQFF.

There are many counts of this clonotype. This chain links TRBV28 with TRBJ1-2; TRBD1 might be the D (5 bases). The germline V gene encodes CDR1 MDHEN and CDR2 SYDVKM. The CDR3 length is 15 residues. The ends were cut back, 2 bases at V and 4 bases at J, with 14 bases in the middle. DNA for the CDR3: TGTGCCAGCAGTTTACCCGTAAGACAGACCTATGGCTACACCTTC. It codes for CASSLPVRQTYGYTF.

The sample holds many counts of this clonotype. The V and J genes are TRBV2 and TRBJ2-1; no clear D gene. V gave up 11 bases and J gave up 4 bases, with 9 bases separating them. Germline V CDR1 and CDR2: SNHLY, FYNNEI. This CDR3 has 11 residues. The CDR3 reads CAQQDYNEQFF. Here the CDR3 DNA reads TGTGCCCAGCAGGATTACAATGAGCAGTTCTTC.

This clonotype was seen many times. The rearrangement uses TRBV10-1 and TRBJ2-1; 11 bases are a match to TRBD2. The J segment lost 5 bases and the V segment lost 3 bases, leaving 3 bases of the junction unmatched. The CDR3 covers 15 residues. Germline V CDR1 and CDR2: WNHNN, SYGVQD (reference sequence). As DNA, the CDR3 is TGCGCCAGCAGTGATGGGGGACTAGCGGACAATGAGCAGTTCTTC. It translates to CASSDGGLADNEQFF.

This clonotype was seen many times. The chain has TRBV15 and TRBJ2-1; 11 bases are a match to TRBD2. The CDR3 totals 16 residues. V shed 4 bases, J shed 0 bases, and the junction held 2 bases outside the gene matches. CDR1 LNHNV and CDR2 YYDKDF come from the germline V gene (reference sequence). Here the CDR3 DNA reads TGTGCCACCAGCACCACTAGCGGGAGCTCCTACAATGAGCAGTTCTTC. Translated, it gives CATSTTSGSSYNEQFF.

V usage is TRBV7-9 and J usage is TRBJ2-7, with 7 bases identical to TRBD1. The CDR3 runs to 13 residues. V dropped 7 bases and J dropped 2; count of bases not matched to a gene: 5. Germline V gene data show CDR1 as SEHNR and CDR2 as FQNEAQ (reference sequence). The DNA of the CDR3 is TGTGCCAGCACCATTGACAGGGCCTACGAGCAGTACTTC. Amino acid sequence: CASTIDRAYEQYF.

At least ten counts were recorded for this clonotype. The CDR3 region is CASSLDQRDSGTQYF. The CDR3, as DNA: TGTGCCAGCAGCTTAGACCAGCGGGATTCCGGGACCCAGTACTTC. The chain is built from TRBV7-2 and TRBJ2-5; 7 bases match TRBD2. Unmatched junction bases numbered 9, after V lost 1 base and J lost 7 bases. The length of the CDR3 is 15 residues. Germline CDR1 and CDR2: SGHTA and FQGNSA.

This clonotype was observed at least ten times. The chain has TRBV29-1 and TRBJ2-1; 8 bases are a match to TRBD2. CDR3 length: 16 residues. CDR1 and CDR2 (germline): SQVTM, ANQGSEA. After removal of 4 bases from V and 1 base from J, the junction contained 9 bases not matched to a gene. Here the CDR3 DNA reads TGCAGCGTTGGAGGACGGGAGGGCGATTCCTACAATGAGCAGTTCTTC. Residues: CSVGGREGDSYNEQFF.

The chain joins TRBV7-3 to TRBJ2-5, with 10 bases lining up with TRBD2. V was pared by 1 base and J by 1 base, with 3 bases of the junction left unmatched. Germline values: CDR1 SGHTA, CDR2 FQGTGA. The CDR3 extends over 16 amino acids. CDR3 region: CASSLRVAGGQETQYF. DNA for the CDR3: TGTGCCAGCAGCTTAAGAGTAGCGGGGGGCCAAGAGACCCAGTACTTC. Full variable domain (remainder filled in from reference TRBV7-3 and TRBJ2-5): GAGVSQTPSNKVTEKGKYVELRCDPISGHTALYWYRQSLGQGPEFLIYFQGTGAADDSGLPNDRFFAVRPEGSVSTLKIQRTERGDSAVYLCASSLRVAGGQETQYFGPGTRLLVL.

The chain links TRBV7-3 to TRBJ2-1, with 11 bases lining up with TRBD2. The V gene's germline CDR1 is SGHTA and CDR2 FQGTGA. Trimming cost V 1 base and J 9 bases; bases outside gene matches: 5. The CDR3 is 15 residues long. The CDR3 DNA reads as TGTGCCAGCAGCTTAAACGCCGGGACTAGCGGTGAGCAGTTCTTC. Its translation: CASSLNAGTSGEQFF.

This clonotype was seen at least ten times. The V gene is TRBV2, the J gene TRBJ2-2; 7 bases map to TRBD2. The CDR3 spans 14 residues. Germline CDR1 SNHLY, CDR2 FYNNEI. V dropped 4 bases and J dropped 5; count of bases not matched to a gene: 4. CDR3 DNA sequence: TGTGCCAGCAGTGTTCGGGAGGCGACCGGGGAGCTGTTTTTT. Protein product: CASSVREATGELFF.

The V and J genes are TRBV5-8 and TRBJ2-7, with D unresolved. Trimming stripped 1 base from V and 8 bases from J, with 19 bases between. The germline CDR1 and CDR2 sequences are SGHTS and YDEGEE. There are 15 residues in the CDR3. The CDR3 reads CASSLRSTGEGKQYF. CDR3 DNA: TGTGCCAGCAGCTTGCGGTCAACTGGAGAAGGGAAGCAGTACTTC.

This clonotype has just a few counts. V is TRBV6-5 and J is TRBJ2-7, with 7 bases aligning to TRBD2. CDR3 length: 18 amino acids. V shed 2 bases and J 6 bases; nucleotides not matched to a gene: 19. Germline CDR1 reads MNHEY; CDR2 reads SVGAGI. CDR3 coding DNA: TGTGCCAGCAGTTACCCAAAAACCCGGGCAGGGACTATTCGCGAGCAGTACTTC. Protein sequence: CASSYPKTRAGTIREQYF.

As regards this clonotype: At one boundary the junction diverges from the germline segment, which might be a read error. The V call is TRBV6-1, the J call TRBJ2-1; no definite D call. The germline CDR1 and CDR2 sequences are MNHNS and SASEGT. This CDR3 spans 14 amino acids. For the CDR3, the DNA is TGTGCCAGCAGTCGCCGTACAAAATACAATGGGCAGTTCTTC. Its translation: CASSRRTKYNGQFF.

This clonotype was detected a few times. The V call is TRBV12-3 or TRBV12-4, the J call TRBJ2-1; no clear D gene. Trimming shortened V by 7 bases and J by 6 bases, and 19 bases separated the two germline ends. This CDR3 has 15 residues. For the CDR3, the DNA is TGTGCCAGCACTCAAGCAACCAACATGGGCAATGAGCAGTTCTTC. Translating gives CASTQATNMGNEQFF.